At least ten counts were recorded for the clone carrying this T cell receptor beta chain. Its antigen is as yet unknown. This sample is drawn from a study of blood T cells in healthy people across ages. On the study more broadly: Template switching captured about one barcoded beta molecule per two T cells. Notes on the study in general: Researchers said unsorted PBMCs prevented a conclusive naive versus antigen-experienced comparison.

Using a J-beta primer mix together with a sample-barcoded 5' primer, a second PCR was run for roughly 7 to 11 cycles. TCRdb reprocessed the 5' RACE reads with MiXCR, giving one entry per CDR3 protein. Of 900,000 to 950,000 distinct CDR3 sequences in the sample, just under 30% are singletons; the top ten hold roughly 10%. These data also formed part of another study, on T cells of mothers and their children. As that study records: Donation involved three healthy Caucasian mothers and the six children that they had. No persistent microchimeric T cell clones were detected at about 100 clones per million clonotypes sensitivity.

The sample was blood. This TCR was recovered from a woman aged 35 to 49 in good health.

As DNA, the CDR3 is TGTGCCAGCAGTTCACCGGGACAGGTCCTAGGCTACACCTTC. Translation gives CASSSPGQVLGYTF. The rearrangement uses TRBV12-3 or TRBV12-4 and TRBJ1-2; TRBD1 aligns across 8 bases. With 4 bases clipped from V and 8 bases from J, the junction kept 9 bases outside the gene matches. The CDR3 consists of 14 residues.